The 20 T cell receptor beta chains below all came from one sample that was sequenced in a study of beta chain features in type 1 diabetes. Study-level results: A moderate, significant TCRB CDR3 shortening appeared in type 1 diabetes across four CD4+ subsets.

These receptors' targets are unknown. Expressed TCRB transcripts were sequenced, since all the RNA that had been isolated was reverse transcribed. Data came from immunoSEQ multiplex PCR; TCRdb stores just in-frame clones and leaves some out. The sample carries approximately 600,000 clones, around an eighth recorded once. Sequences were obtained from naive CD4+ T cells from blood. Receptors were obtained from a man aged 25-45 years with type 1 diabetes.

The J gene is TRBJ2-1, the V gene TRBV7-2, with D hard to call. V was shortened by 4 bases and J by 7 bases, with 5 bases between the two germline ends. The CDR3 is 11 residues long. Looked up from germline, CDR1 is SGHTA and CDR2 is FQGNSA. The CDR3 DNA reads TGTGCCAGCAGCTCCCAGAATGAGCAGTTCTTC. Its protein product is CASSSQNEQFF.

A few counts support this clone. The V and J genes are TRBV6-4 and TRBJ2-1, with 9 bases fitting TRBD2. V lost 4 bases to trimming and J lost 6 bases; unmatched junction nucleotides: 7. Germline values: CDR1 MRHNA, CDR2 SNTAGT. The CDR3 is 15 amino acids. The CDR3 sequence is CASSGSGTSINEQFF. In DNA form, the CDR3 reads TGTGCCAGCAGTGGCTCGGGGACTAGCATCAATGAGCAGTTCTTC.

This rearrangement joins TRBV4-3 to TRBJ2-6; TRBD2 might be the D (5 bases). Germline V CDR1 and CDR2: LGHNA, YSLEER. The CDR3 has 19 amino acids. Trimming removed 0 bases from V and 1 base from J, with 16 bases in between. The CDR3 DNA reads as TGCGCCAGCAGCCAAGATTTCGGGATTAGGCTGTCTGGGGCCAACGTCCTGACTTTC. Translating it yields CASSQDFGIRLSGANVLTF.

The CDR3 sequence: CASSLSGGYEQYF. Here the CDR3 DNA reads TGCGCCAGCAGTTTAAGTGGTGGCTACGAGCAGTACTTC. The chain has TRBV10-1 and TRBJ2-7; the D is unclear. Germline V gives CDR1 WNHNN, CDR2 SYGVQD (reference sequence). The CDR3 consists of 13 residues. V was shortened by 5 bases and J by 3 bases, with 11 bases between the two germline ends.

This clone was seen a handful of times. The V gene is TRBV28, the J gene TRBJ2-7; no reliable D call. CDR3 length: 12 residues. V was shortened by 6 bases and J by 0 bases, with 6 bases between the two germline ends. Germline V gene data show CDR1 as MDHEN and CDR2 as SYDVKM. This CDR3 is CASSRASYEQYF. The CDR3 DNA reads as TGTGCCAGCAGCCGAGCCTCCTACGAGCAGTACTTC.

The chain employs TRBV7-2 and TRBJ2-7, with 7 bases aligning to TRBD1. The CDR3 is 17 amino acids. The V gene's germline CDR1 is SGHTA and CDR2 FQGNSA. The junction had 11 bases not matched to a gene; V was cut back by 3 bases and J by 0 bases. CDR3 DNA sequence: TGTGCCAGCAGCTTCGTAGGGGGCCCTTACAGCTCCTACGAGCAGTACTTC. It codes for CASSFVGGPYSSYEQYF.

The chain carries TRBV7-9 and TRBJ2-7; weak D call: TRBD1 (5 bases). Trimming stripped 2 bases from V and 7 bases from J, with 18 bases between. The CDR3 is made up of 15 amino acids. The germline CDR1 and CDR2 sequences are SEHNR and FQNEAQ (reference sequence). DNA of the CDR3: TGTGCCAGCAGCTTATTCCGGACAATCGCCGGGGAGCAGTACTTC. Its protein is CASSLFRTIAGEQYF.

The table lists this clone with a few counts. The rearrangement links TRBV29-1 to TRBJ2-3, with TRBD1 matching over 10 bases. The CDR3 contains 19 residues. Trimming took 1 base from V and 1 from J; bases not matched to a gene: 14. Germline CDR1 and CDR2: SQVTM and ANQGSEA. As DNA, the CDR3 is TGCAGCGTTGAAGGGTGGGGATCGACAGGGGGCGTCGGCACAGATACGCAGTATTTT. As protein: CSVEGWGSTGGVGTDTQYF.

The CDR3 here is CASSQLAGYTDTQYF. The CDR3 DNA reads TGCGCCAGCAGCCAACTAGCGGGGTACACAGATACGCAGTATTTT. The chain joins TRBV4-3 to TRBJ2-3; 9 nucleotides line up with TRBD2. The trim removed 2 bases at V and 2 bases at J, leaving 2 bases unmatched. The germline V gene encodes CDR1 LGHNA and CDR2 YSLEER. This CDR3 has 15 amino acids.

The rearrangement uses TRBV7-2 and TRBJ2-7, with a weak D call TRBD2 (5 bases). This CDR3 has 13 amino acids. Germline CDR1 and CDR2: SGHTA and FQGNSA. Between the trimmed V and J ends, which lost 7 bases and 0 bases, there was a span of 10 bases. The DNA of the CDR3 is TGTGCCAGCACCACGGGGAGCTCCTACGAGCAGTACTTC. It translates to CASTTGSSYEQYF.

This clone appeared a few times. The chain recombines TRBV27 with TRBJ2-5; weak D call: TRBD1 (6 bases). CDR3 size: 14 residues. Germline CDR1 reads MNHEY; CDR2 reads SMNVEV (reference sequence). Trimming cost V 5 bases and J 2 bases, with 12 bases left between them. Written as DNA, the CDR3 is TGTGCCAGCAGTATCCTTACAGGGCAAGAGACCCAGTACTTC. As protein: CASSILTGQETQYF.

The DNA for the CDR3 is TGTGCCAGCAGTTACCCGATCTGGGATACGCAGTATTTT. It yields the protein CASSYPIWDTQYF. The chain is built from TRBV11-2 and TRBJ2-3; D uncertain. CDR1 is SGHAT and CDR2 is FQNNGV in the germline V gene. V was clipped by 6 bases and J by 6 bases, with 13 bases between them. The CDR3 covers 13 residues.

In its sample, this clone was seen a few times. The rearrangement joins TRBV28 to TRBJ1-5; no firm D call. With 10 bases removed from V and 3 bases from J, the gap between germline ends came to 10 bases. CDR3 length equals 12 residues. The V gene's germline CDR1 is MDHEN and CDR2 SYDVKM. CDR3 nucleotides: TGTGCCAACTCATTAAACAATCAGCCCCAGCATTTT. Translating gives CANSLNNQPQHF.

This chain uses TRBV27 with TRBJ2-7, with a tentative D call TRBD1 (6 bases). The CDR3 extends over 16 amino acids. Germline lookup yields CDR1 MNHEY and CDR2 SMNVEV (reference sequence). V was cut by 5 bases and J by 2 bases, with 19 bases left in between. The CDR3 here is CASSRAGQSLPYEQYF. In DNA form, the CDR3 reads TGTGCCAGCAGTCGCGCCGGACAGTCTCTCCCCTACGAGCAGTACTTC.

This clone was found a few times. The CDR3 coding sequence is TGCAGCGTTCAAAACACAGGGGGCCAGTCGGGGACTGAAGCTTTCTTT. Its translation is CSVQNTGGQSGTEAFF. The J gene is TRBJ1-1, the V gene TRBV29-1, with TRBD1 matching 9 bases. Trimming cost V 5 bases and J 5 bases; bases outside gene matches: 15. The CDR3 length is 16 residues. CDR1 and CDR2 (germline): SQVTM, ANQGSEA.

Only a few counts were recorded for this clone. CDR3 in amino acids: CASSYGTANTGELFF. The CDR3 bases are TGTGCCAGCAGCTACGGGACAGCGAACACCGGGGAGCTGTTTTTT. The chain employs TRBV11-3 and TRBJ2-2, with 7 bases matching TRBD1. Trimming took 4 bases from V and 0 from J; bases not matched to a gene: 2. This CDR3 contains 15 residues. Germline V gene lookup returns CDR1 SGHNT and CDR2 YENEEA.

The V gene is TRBV11-3, the J gene TRBJ1-6; D remains unclear. Trimming took off 5 bases at V and 3 bases at J, with 11 bases between the two ends. The CDR3 totals 15 residues. Germline loops: CDR1 SGHNT, CDR2 YENEEA. CDR3 amino acids: CASSLGEGYNSPLHF. The DNA of the CDR3 is TGTGCCAGCAGCCTCGGGGAGGGCTATAATTCACCCCTCCACTTT.

This clone showed up just a few times. This chain links TRBV14 with TRBJ2-5, with D perhaps matching TRBD1 or TRBD2 (5 bases each). Germline assignment: CDR1 SGHDN and CDR2 FVKESK. Between the trimmed V and J ends, which lost 1 base and 1 base, there was a span of 19 bases. The CDR3 extends over 18 amino acids. The chain's CDR3 is CASSQGDRGLGSQETQYF. The CDR3 bases are TGTGCCAGCAGCCAAGGGGACCGCGGTTTAGGGAGCCAAGAGACCCAGTACTTC.

V gene TRBV5-1 combines with J gene TRBJ2-1; TRBD1 or TRBD2 may be the D gene (5 bases each). Germline assignment: CDR1 SGHRS and CDR2 YFSETQ. The germline V and J ends were trimmed by 1 base and 8 bases, with 13 bases remaining between them. The length of the CDR3 is 14 residues. The CDR3: CASSLLPGSDEQFF. As DNA, the CDR3 is TGCGCCAGCAGCTTGTTGCCAGGGAGTGATGAGCAGTTCTTC. Full variable domain (remainder filled in from reference TRBV5-1 and TRBJ2-1): KAGVTQTPRYLIKTRGQQVTLSCSPISGHRSVSWYQQTPGQGLQFLFEYFSETQRNKGNFPGRFSGRQFSNSRSEMNVSTLELGDSALYLCASSLLPGSDEQFFGPGTRLTVL.

The rearrangement uses TRBV7-9 and TRBJ2-7, with 7 positions matching TRBD1. Germline V gives CDR1 SEHNR, CDR2 FQNEAQ (reference sequence). There are 15 residues in the CDR3. With 5 bases clipped from V and 2 bases from J, the junction kept 9 bases outside the gene matches. The DNA of the CDR3 is TGTGCCAGCAGCCCTAGACAGGGAAAGGCCTACGAGCAGTACTTC. Translation gives CASSPRQGKAYEQYF. Full variable domain (missing parts from reference TRBV7-9 and TRBJ2-7): DTGVSQNPRHKITKRGQNVTFRCDPISEHNRLYWYRQTLGQGPEFLTYFQNEAQLEKSRLLSDRFSAERPKGSFSTLEIQRTEQGDSAMYLCASSPRQGKAYEQYFGPGTRLTVT.